The 21 T cell receptor beta chains below were found in one sample sequenced in a study of T cells after yellow fever vaccination. TCRdb reprocessed the 5' RACE reads with MiXCR, giving one entry per CDR3 protein. Here the sample spans about 340,000 distinct CDR3 sequences, roughly an eighth being singletons. Sequencing used CD4+ T cells sorted from PBMCs, obtained 15 days after the yellow fever booster vaccination. All receptors come from a man between 18 and 29 years old who received the YFV17D yellow fever vaccine.

The chain uses TRBV7-2 and TRBJ1-1; 8 nucleotides align to TRBD1. The CDR3 is 16 residues long. Germline CDR1 reads SGHTA; CDR2 reads FQGNSA. V lost 5 bases and J lost 0; bases outside the gene matches: 8. Here the CDR3 reads CASSRMAGGLNTEAFF. The CDR3 DNA reads TGTGCCAGCAGCCGTATGGCAGGGGGCTTGAACACTGAAGCTTTCTTT.

This clonotype was counted between two and nine times. V gene TRBV20-1 combines with J gene TRBJ2-5; 9 bases are a match to TRBD2. The CDR3 extends over 15 amino acids. CDR1 is DFQATT, CDR2 SNEGSKA, per germline (reference sequence). V was pared by 0 bases and J by 0 bases, with 2 bases of the junction left unmatched. CDR3 in DNA: TGCAGTGCTAGAGATCCTAGCGGGGACCAAGAGACCCAGTACTTC. Translated, it gives CSARDPSGDQETQYF.

This clonotype was detected only a few times. The V gene is TRBV4-1, the J gene TRBJ1-5, with TRBD1 as a possible D gene (5 bases). Trimming shortened V by 5 bases and J by 2 bases, and 13 bases separated the two germline ends. Per the germline V gene, CDR1 is MGHRA and CDR2 is YSYEKL. The CDR3 sequence is 15 residues long. CDR3 sequence (DNA): TGCGCCAGCAGCTTAGGACCGGGGCGCAATCAGCCCCAGCATTTT. It codes for CASSLGPGRNQPQHF.

This sequence joins TRBV18 and TRBJ1-5; D remains unclear. V was cut by 6 bases and J by 5 bases, with 11 bases left in between. CDR3 length: 13 residues. CDR1 and CDR2 from the germline V gene are KGHSH and LQKENI. CDR3 coding DNA: TGTGCCAGCTCGCCGGATGTCGATCAGCCCCAGCATTTT. It encodes CASSPDVDQPQHF. Complete variable domain (other parts from reference TRBV18 and TRBJ1-5): NAGVMQNPRHLVRRRGQEARLRCSPMKGHSHVYWYRQLPEEGLKFMVYLQKENIIDESGMPKERFSAEFPKEGPSILRIQQVVRGDSAAYFCASSPDVDQPQHFGDGTRLSIL.

In DNA form, the CDR3 reads TGTGCTAGTGGCCCCCCCCACAGGGAGCAGTTCTTC. This gives the protein CASGPPHREQFF. The chain combines TRBV12-5 with TRBJ2-1, with a possible D match to TRBD1 (5 bases). This CDR3 contains 12 residues. The V and J ends lost 6 bases and 10 bases respectively, with 13 bases between them. Germline V gene lookup returns CDR1 LGHNT and CDR2 FRNRAP.

This clonotype was recorded at least ten times. The rearrangement uses TRBV18 and TRBJ1-5; D call uncertain. V lost 8 bases and J lost 0, with 8 bases in between. Germline V gene data show CDR1 as KGHSH and CDR2 as LQKENI. This CDR3 region has 13 residues. Here the CDR3 reads CASSPDSNQPQHF. DNA for the CDR3: TGTGCCAGCAGCCCGGATAGCAATCAGCCCCAGCATTTT.

The V and J genes are TRBV20-1 and TRBJ2-7; no reliable D call. V dropped 0 bases and J dropped 0 bases, with 12 bases sitting between them. CDR1 and CDR2 (germline): DFQATT, SNEGSKA (reference sequence). The CDR3 extends over 15 amino acids. The CDR3 coding sequence is TGCAGTGCTAGAGATCCGAGTGGCAGCTCCTACGAGCAGTACTTC. Its protein is CSARDPSGSSYEQYF.

The V call is TRBV5-1, the J call TRBJ1-1, with 7 bases that match TRBD1. The CDR3 spans 17 residues. Unmatched junction bases numbered 13, after V lost 0 bases and J lost 5 bases. The germline V gene encodes CDR1 SGHRS and CDR2 YFSETQ. In nucleotides, the CDR3 is TGCGCCAGCAGCTTGGTACAGGGGACCCAGTTTCGGACTGAAGCTTTCTTT. Encoded protein: CASSLVQGTQFRTEAFF. The whole variable domain, remainder taken from reference TRBV5-1 and TRBJ1-1, is KAGVTQTPRYLIKTRGQQVTLSCSPISGHRSVSWYQQTPGQGLQFLFEYFSETQRNKGNFPGRFSGRQFSNSRSEMNVSTLELGDSALYLCASSLVQGTQFRTEAFFGQGTRLTVV.

The chain carries TRBV6-2 or TRBV6-3 and TRBJ1-5; D gene ambiguous. The CDR3 has 16 residues. V was pared by 4 bases and J by 4 bases, with 17 bases between. The germline V gene encodes CDR1 MNHEY and CDR2 SVGEGT. The CDR3 region is CASSSHRAGPNQPQHF. CDR3 DNA: TGTGCCAGCAGTTCCCATCGAGCAGGTCCGAATCAGCCCCAGCATTTT.

This clonotype has a handful of counts. The genes are TRBV7-3 and TRBJ2-1; 8 bases fit TRBD1. Germline lookup yields CDR1 SGHTA and CDR2 FQGTGA. Trimming removed 4 bases from V and 9 bases from J; junction bases left unmatched: 8. This CDR3 region has 14 residues. In nucleotides, the CDR3 is TGTGCCAGCAGCTCGACAGGGGAAAAGGTTGAGCAGTTCTTC. This encodes CASSSTGEKVEQFF.

In its sample, this clonotype was seen a few times. The chain is built from TRBV24-1 and TRBJ2-5; TRBD2 might be the D (5 bases). Deletions cut 5 bases from V and 3 bases from J, with 9 bases between. Looked up from germline, CDR1 is KGHDR and CDR2 is SFDVKD. There are 13 residues in the CDR3. The chain's CDR3 is CATSASGKETQYF. CDR3 sequence (DNA): TGTGCCACCAGTGCCAGCGGAAAAGAGACCCAGTACTTC.

The chain has TRBV20-1 and TRBJ1-2; 7 positions match TRBD1. The CDR3 runs to 17 residues. Germline V gene data show CDR1 as DFQATT and CDR2 as SNEGSKA (reference sequence). Trimming took 1 base from V and 2 from J; bases not matched to a gene: 13. CDR3 region: CSARARDRRRQNYGYTF. The CDR3 bases are TGCAGTGCTAGAGCCCGGGACAGACGTCGACAGAACTATGGCTACACCTTC.

This clonotype was observed a handful of times. The rearrangement links TRBV15 to TRBJ1-5; D not resolved. The CDR3 loop spans 13 amino acids. Trimming left V 0 bases short and J 7 bases short, with 7 bases between. Germline V gene data show CDR1 as LNHNV and CDR2 as YYDKDF (reference sequence). CDR3 in DNA: TGTGCCACCAGCAGAGATGGCGGGCAGCCCCAGCATTTT. Its translation is CATSRDGGQPQHF.

This clonotype was picked up many times. The V and J genes are TRBV7-2 and TRBJ2-4; D uncertain. Trimming removed 0 bases from V and 5 bases from J, with 5 bases in between. CDR1 and CDR2 (germline): SGHTA, FQGNSA. This CDR3 comprises 13 residues. Here the CDR3 reads CASSLAGENIQYF. The CDR3 DNA follows: TGTGCCAGCAGCTTAGCTGGGGAAAACATTCAGTACTTC. Together with reference TRBV7-2 and TRBJ2-4, the CDR3 gives the full variable domain: GAGVSQSPSNKVTEKGKDVELRCDPISGHTALYWYRQSLGQGLEFLIYFQGNSAPDKSGLPSDRFSAERTGGSVSTLTIQRTQQEDSAVYLCASSLAGENIQYFGAGTRLSVL.

In DNA form, the CDR3 reads TGTGCTAGTGGTTTGTCGCAGGTCTATGGCTACACCTTC. Protein sequence: CASGLSQVYGYTF. The chain carries TRBV12-5 and TRBJ1-2; D gene ambiguous. The germline CDR1 and CDR2 sequences are LGHNT and FRNRAP. The CDR3 is made up of 13 amino acids. Trimming took off 2 bases at V and 4 bases at J, with 8 bases between the two ends.

In nucleotides, the CDR3 is TGCGCCAGCAGCGAATATAGATGGCCCGCCGAAAAACTGTTTTTT. Protein sequence: CASSEYRWPAEKLFF. The rearrangement joins TRBV4-1 to TRBJ1-4, with D unresolved. The V end was cut by 5 bases, the J end by 8 bases, with 18 bases between. The CDR3 is made up of 15 amino acids. CDR1 and CDR2 (germline): MGHRA, YSYEKL.

The rearrangement links TRBV27 to TRBJ2-7, with 8 bases identical to TRBD2. The CDR3 is 15 amino acids. Germline V CDR1 and CDR2: MNHEY, SMNVEV (reference sequence). V shed 8 bases and J 0 bases; nucleotides not matched to a gene: 9. CDR3 in DNA: TGTGCCAGCCGTTCTCTCGGGGGGGACTCCTACGAGCAGTACTTC. This encodes CASRSLGGDSYEQYF.

This chain links TRBV15 with TRBJ2-3; no clear D. V dropped 1 base and J dropped 0 bases, with 5 bases sitting between them. The CDR3 sequence is 14 residues long. Looked up from germline, CDR1 is LNHNV and CDR2 is YYDKDF (reference sequence). DNA for the CDR3: TGTGCCACCAGCAGAGCCGGGAGCACAGATACGCAGTATTTT. Translation: CATSRAGSTDTQYF.

The V gene is TRBV12-3 or TRBV12-4, the J gene TRBJ2-1; D gene uncertain. The CDR3 runs to 16 residues. V was pared by 5 bases and J by 8 bases, with 22 bases between. Here the CDR3 reads CASSPQALTLRYEQFF. The CDR3 bases are TGTGCCAGCAGTCCCCAGGCCCTTACCCTTAGGTATGAGCAGTTCTTC.

This clonotype was picked up a small number of times. This may come from a read error, since a much larger clone is one base off. The CDR3 does not end in the conserved phenylalanine or tryptophan, so this is likely a read error. This rearrangement joins TRBV5-1 to TRBJ2-1; D remains unclear. The ends were cut back, 1 base at V and 8 bases at J, with 10 bases in the middle. There are 13 residues in the CDR3. Germline V gene sequence: CDR1 SGHRS, CDR2 YFSETQ. The CDR3 loop is CASSLNWGHEQFL. The DNA of the CDR3 is TGCGCCAGCAGCTTGAACTGGGGTCATGAGCAGTTCCTC.

This clonotype has a handful of counts. The chain combines TRBV6-6 with TRBJ1-5; TRBD1 might be the D (5 bases). The CDR3 consists of 14 residues. The V end lost 7 bases, the J end lost 7 bases, and 17 bases lay between the germline ends. From germline, CDR1 is MNHNY and CDR2 SVGAGI (reference sequence). The CDR3 DNA is TGTGCCAGCACCGCCGGGGGGGTCGGCCAGCCCCAGCATTTT. It translates to CASTAGGVGQPQHF.